Described below is a single T cell receptor beta chain sequence and its context. Its target antigen remains unknown. No qualities accompany the bases; no much larger clone lies one base away. This record belongs to a study of cytomegalovirus exposure and HLA in healthy donors (TCRdb year 2017). Looking at the study overall: According to a later analysis, one platform produced both the roughly 130 validation repertoires and the 550 to 800 repertoires of the first cohort. The study was designed to test whether signatures of past pathogen exposure could be identified by cataloging public T cell receptors. In addition to the first cohort of roughly 670 subjects, a separate validation cohort of around 110 different subjects was used. To predict cytomegalovirus infection status, the study brought together high-throughput TCR immunosequencing, statistical association of individual TCRs with disease status, and machine learning. What the work shows at the level of the full study, not this receptor alone: While some public TCRs were present in many individuals, most TCR sequences turned up only very rarely across donors. In a later analysis, TCRs clustered in the first cohort were found to also tend to co-occur in the 130 or so validation repertoires, with approximately 93% of cluster scores above 0. A later analysis lacked HLA typing for the validation cohort, so it scored co-occurrence in that cohort across all 120 repertoires. The study gave a list of about 150 TCR beta chains associated with cytomegalovirus. A few of the identified cytomegalovirus-associated TCR beta chains were confirmed in vitro to be specific for cytomegalovirus antigens. The classifier was reported to diagnose cytomegalovirus status with high specificity and sensitivity in both the original cohort and the validation cohort. The authors suggested that the approach could potentially be generalized to other disease states and immunological phenotypes.

The donors were included in the validation cohort of approximately 130 subjects, a group kept apart from the roughly 670-subject first cohort. V was cut back by 0 bases and J by 3 bases, leaving a gap of 9 bases between them. The cysteine opens and the phenylalanine closes a CDR3 of 14 amino acids. Only the CDR3 DNA stays, 42 bases, in frame from base 1. CDR1 and CDR2, per the germline V gene, are SGHRS and YFSETQ. Library generation was performed with the immunoSEQ multiplex PCR assay. The authors processed their data as follows. To diagnose cytomegalovirus status from the catalog of TCR beta chain sequences, a statistical classification framework was built. Held by TCRdb, this immuneACCESS table contains in-frame sequences only and omits some clones. Under half of the omission traces to an unresolved V gene where checked; the cause of the rest is unknown. That table is the source of V, J and clone size, and D and trimming were worked out from the DNA. The table for this sample lists 130,000 or so clones; around 90% of them were counted only once. Around 6% of the sample is held by the ten biggest clonotypes.

The source is a woman aged 30 to 39 in good health and CMV-seropositive. The sequence joins TRBV5-1 to TRBJ1-2; the D region possibly corresponds to TRBD1 (5 bases align). Sequences were obtained from PBMCs. The DNA sequence is TGCGCCAGCAGCTTGGGACGGGGGGACTATGGCTACACCTTC. The translation is CASSLGRGDYGYTF.